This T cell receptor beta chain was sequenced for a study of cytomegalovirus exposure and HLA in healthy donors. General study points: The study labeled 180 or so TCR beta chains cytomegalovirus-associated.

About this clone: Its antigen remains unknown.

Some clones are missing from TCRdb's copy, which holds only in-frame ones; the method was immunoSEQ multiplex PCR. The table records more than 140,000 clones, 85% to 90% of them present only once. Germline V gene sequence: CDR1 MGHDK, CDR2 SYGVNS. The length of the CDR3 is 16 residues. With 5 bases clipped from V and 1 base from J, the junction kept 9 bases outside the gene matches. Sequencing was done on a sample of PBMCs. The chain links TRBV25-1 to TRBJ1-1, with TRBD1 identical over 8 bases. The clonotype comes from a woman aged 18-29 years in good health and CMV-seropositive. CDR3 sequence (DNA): TGTGCCAGCAGTAGTTGGTCGACAGGGGCGAACACTGAAGCTTTCTTT. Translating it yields CASSSWSTGANTEAFF.